This record concerns one TCR beta chain sequence. Germline V CDR1 and CDR2: SGHKS, YYEKEE (reference sequence). V was shortened by 2 bases and J by 4 bases, with 10 bases between the two germline ends. The CDR3 is 14 amino acids. These data are taken from a study of blood T cell repertoires in COVID-19. Study as a whole: The origin of the acute and convalescent COVID-19 samples was the United States, Italy and Spain.

Everyone who took part was roughly 18 to 89 years old, and they came from about 23 US areas. Two consecutive negative NP/OP PCR tests, clearance, or resolved symptoms defined Cohort 3 recovery. Source study methods: Nucleated cell counts were estimated from reference gene primer amplification. The table came from immunoSEQ multiplex PCR; TCRdb's copy has only in-frame clones and leaves some out. The V and J calls and clone size are taken from that table; D and trimming were inferred from the DNA. The sample records approximately 260,000 clones, about four fifths being singletons. The sample comprised PBMCs or T cells enriched from blood (not recorded which). This TCR was sampled from a man in his fifties who had recovered from COVID-19. The chain joins TRBV5-5 to TRBJ1-3; possibly TRBD1 for D (6 bases). The CDR3 bases are TGTGCCAGCAGCTTAGGGGGACACGGAAACACCATATATTTT. Translation gives CASSLGGHGNTIYF. The entire variable domain, with the rest obtained from reference TRBV5-5 and TRBJ1-3, is as follows: DAGVTQSPTHLIKTRGQQVTLRCSPISGHKSVSWYQQVLGQGPQFIFQYYEKEERGRGNFPDRFSARQFPNYSSELNVNALLLGDSALYLCASSLGGHGNTIYFGEGSWLTVV.